Listed here are 7 T cell receptor beta chains from one sample, sequenced in a study of OX40 agonist ivuxolimab in advanced cancers. Produced via immunoSEQ multiplex PCR; TCRdb's table is partial and in-frame only. Here the sample spans roughly 100,000 clones, more than 75% being singletons. Sequenced material: CD4+ or CD8+ T cells sorted from blood, taken in a trial of the OX40 agonist ivuxolimab. All receptors derive from an adult with an advanced solid tumor such as melanoma, head and neck, liver or kidney cancer.

The rearrangement uses TRBV19 and TRBJ2-1, with TRBD2 identical over 8 bases. V was clipped by 3 bases and J by 7 bases; unmatched bases: 14. Per the germline V gene, CDR1 is LNHDA and CDR2 is SQIVND (reference sequence). The CDR3 is 17 residues long. The CDR3 DNA reads TGTGCCAGTAGTATTAGGGGTCTAGGGGGACTAGATAATGAGCAGTTCTTC. It specifies CASSIRGLGGLDNEQFF.

By sample share, this clone is medium-sized. The sample contains more than one DNA sequence encoding this CDR3. The V gene is TRBV7-9, the J gene TRBJ2-7, with D possibly TRBD2 on 5 matching bases. With 5 bases removed from V and 2 bases from J, the gap between germline ends came to 10 bases. This CDR3 contains 13 residues. Germline V gives CDR1 SEHNR, CDR2 FQNEAQ (reference sequence). CDR3 nucleotide sequence: TGTGCCAGCAGCCCCCGGGGTCCCTACGAGCAGTACTTC. Translating it yields CASSPRGPYEQYF.

The chain couples TRBV11-2 to TRBJ2-7, with D maybe TRBD1 (6 bases). This CDR3 is 14 amino acids long. Trimming left V 5 bases short and J 1 base short, with 12 bases between. Germline CDR1 is SGHAT and CDR2 is FQNNGV. CDR3 nucleotides: TGTGCCAGCAGCAAAAGGACAGTTTCCTACGAGCAGTACTTC. It codes for CASSKRTVSYEQYF.

The V and J genes are TRBV25-1 and TRBJ2-3; the D is unclear. Trimming removed 4 bases at V and 11 bases at J, with 10 bases between. Germline V gene lookup returns CDR1 MGHDK and CDR2 SYGVNS. This CDR3 has 11 residues. Here the CDR3 DNA reads TGTGCCAGCAGTGCCTACCATATGCAGTATTTT. Translation: CASSAYHMQYF.

The chain uses TRBV19 and TRBJ1-1, with TRBD1 matching over 8 bases. CDR1 is LNHDA and CDR2 is SQIVND in the germline V gene (reference sequence). The CDR3 totals 17 residues. V lost 3 bases and J lost 2; bases outside the gene matches: 11. The CDR3 spells CASSITGQGGGNTEAFF. In nucleotides, the CDR3 is TGTGCCAGTAGTATCACCGGACAGGGCGGTGGTAACACTGAAGCTTTCTTT.

A note on this clone: The junction departs from the called germline gene at one end, perhaps through a read error. The chain uses TRBV6-5 and TRBJ2-7, with D perhaps TRBD2 (7 bases). Germline CDR1 reads MNHEY; CDR2 reads SVGAGI. The CDR3 covers 11 residues. DNA of the CDR3: TGTGCCAGCAGTTACTGGGGGGGGCTCAACTTC. As protein: CASSYWGGLNF.

The genes are TRBV9 and TRBJ2-7; D is unclear. This CDR3 region has 14 residues. Germline V lookup: CDR1 SGDLS, CDR2 YYNGEE. The V gene lost 4 bases and the J gene lost 1 base, with 12 bases spanning the gap. The CDR3 nucleotides read TGTGCCAGCAGCTCAGTAGGGAAATCCTACGAGCAGTACTTC. It translates to CASSSVGKSYEQYF.